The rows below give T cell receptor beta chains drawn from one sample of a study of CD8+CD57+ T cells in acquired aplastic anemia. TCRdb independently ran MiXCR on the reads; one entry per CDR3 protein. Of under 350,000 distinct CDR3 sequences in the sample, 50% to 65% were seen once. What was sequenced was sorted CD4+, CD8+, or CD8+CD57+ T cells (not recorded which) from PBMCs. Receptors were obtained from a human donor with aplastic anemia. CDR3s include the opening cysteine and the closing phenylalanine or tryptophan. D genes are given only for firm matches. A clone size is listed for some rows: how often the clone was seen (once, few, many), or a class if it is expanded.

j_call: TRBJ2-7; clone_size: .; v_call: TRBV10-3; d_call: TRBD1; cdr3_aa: CAISRTGGLYEQYF; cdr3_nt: TGTGCCATCAGCCGGACAGGGGGACTCTACGAGCAGTACTTC
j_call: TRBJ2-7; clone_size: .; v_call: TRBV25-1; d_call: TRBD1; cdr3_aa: CASSRSTGVSYEQYF; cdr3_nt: TGTGCCAGCAGCCGCTCGACAGGGGTATCCTACGAGCAGTACTTC
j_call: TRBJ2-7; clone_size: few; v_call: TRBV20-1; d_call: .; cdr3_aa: CSVDDRTTYEQYF; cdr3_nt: TGCAGTGTTGACGACCGCACCACCTACGAGCAGTACTTC
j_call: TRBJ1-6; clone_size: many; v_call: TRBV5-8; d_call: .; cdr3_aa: CASKGGGGNNSPLHF; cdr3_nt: TGTGCCAGCAAGGGAGGAGGGGGGAATAATTCACCCCTCCACTTT
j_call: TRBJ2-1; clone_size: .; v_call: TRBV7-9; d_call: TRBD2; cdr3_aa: CASSSRTSGHNEQFF; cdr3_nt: TGTGCCAGCAGTTCCCGGACTAGCGGCCACAATGAGCAGTTCTTC
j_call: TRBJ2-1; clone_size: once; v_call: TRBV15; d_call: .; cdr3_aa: CATSFGKGGGGYNEQFF; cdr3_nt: TGTGCCACCAGTTTCGGCAAGGGTGGCGGCGGATACAATGAGCAGTTCTTC
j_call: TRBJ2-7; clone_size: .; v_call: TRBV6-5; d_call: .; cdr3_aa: CASSYSRGSSYEQYF; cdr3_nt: TGTGCCAGCAGTTACTCGAGGGGGTCGTCCTACGAGCAGTACTTC
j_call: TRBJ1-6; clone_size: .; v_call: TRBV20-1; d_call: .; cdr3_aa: CGARDDEGGLGPLHF; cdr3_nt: TGCGGTGCTAGAGATGATGAGGGCGGGTTGGGGCCCCTCCACTTT
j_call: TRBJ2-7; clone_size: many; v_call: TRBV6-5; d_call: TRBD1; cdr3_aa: CASSAMTGSLTEQYF; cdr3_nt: TGTGCCAGCAGTGCTATGACAGGGTCCCTTACCGAGCAGTACTTC
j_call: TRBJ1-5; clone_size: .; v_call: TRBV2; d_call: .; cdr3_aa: CASSEYSSLLKTQHF; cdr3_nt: TGTGCCAGCAGCGAATATAGCAGCCTCCTGAAGACCCAGCATTTT
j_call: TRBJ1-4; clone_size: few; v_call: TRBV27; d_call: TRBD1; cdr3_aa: CASRTGTGREKLFF; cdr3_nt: TGTGCCAGCAGGACCGGGACAGGACGGGAAAAACTGTTTTTT
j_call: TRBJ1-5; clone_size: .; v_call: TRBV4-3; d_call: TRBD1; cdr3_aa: CASSQDGTGNQPQHF; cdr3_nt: TGCGCCAGCAGCCAAGACGGGACAGGCAATCAGCCCCAGCATTTT
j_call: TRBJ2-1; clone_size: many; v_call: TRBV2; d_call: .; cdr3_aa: CASRRDLYNEQFF; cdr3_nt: TGTGCCAGCAGGAGGGACCTTTACAATGAGCAGTTCTTC
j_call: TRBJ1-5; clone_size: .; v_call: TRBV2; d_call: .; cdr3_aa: CASREAGGQPQHF; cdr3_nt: TGTGCCAGCAGAGAAGCCGGGGGTCAGCCCCAGCATTTT
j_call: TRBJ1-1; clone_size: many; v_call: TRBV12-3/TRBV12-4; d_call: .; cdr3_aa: CASRLGRVETEAFF; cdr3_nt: TGTGCCAGCAGGTTGGGTCGGGTTGAGACTGAAGCTTTCTTT
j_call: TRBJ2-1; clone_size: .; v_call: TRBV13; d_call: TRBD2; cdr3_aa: CASSTNVAGKLQSYNEQFF; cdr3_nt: TGTGCCAGCAGCACCAACGTAGCGGGAAAGCTTCAATCCTATAATGAGCAGTTCTTC
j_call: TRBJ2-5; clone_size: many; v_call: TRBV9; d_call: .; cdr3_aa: CASSVPSASQETQYF; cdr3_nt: TGTGCCAGCAGCGTCCCATCGGCAAGCCAAGAGACCCAGTACTTC
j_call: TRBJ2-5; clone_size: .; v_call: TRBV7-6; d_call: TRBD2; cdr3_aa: CASSLATSGSLQTQYF; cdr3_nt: TGTGCCAGCAGCTTAGCGACTAGCGGGAGCTTGCAGACCCAGTACTTC
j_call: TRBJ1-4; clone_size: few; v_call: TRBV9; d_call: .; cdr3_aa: CASSVGGGNEKLFF; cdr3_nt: TGTGCCAGCAGTGTTGGCGGAGGTAATGAAAAACTGTTTTTT
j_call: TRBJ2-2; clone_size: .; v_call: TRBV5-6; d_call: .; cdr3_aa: CASSLDTVVRELFF; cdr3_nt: TGTGCCAGCAGCTTGGATACAGTTGTCCGGGAGCTGTTTTTT
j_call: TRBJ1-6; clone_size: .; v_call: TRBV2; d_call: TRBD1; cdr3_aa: CARERAAGTVHSPLHF; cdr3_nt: TGTGCTAGAGAAAGAGCGGCAGGGACAGTACATTCACCCCTCCACTTT
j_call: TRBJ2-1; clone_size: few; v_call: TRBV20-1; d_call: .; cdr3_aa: CSAVKSFDSSMFF; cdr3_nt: TGCAGTGCAGTTAAATCCTTTGACAGCAGCATGTTCTTC
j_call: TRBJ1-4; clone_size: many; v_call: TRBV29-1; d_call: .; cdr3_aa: CSVALQGVGEKLFF; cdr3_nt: TGCAGCGTTGCACTACAGGGTGTAGGTGAAAAACTGTTTTTT
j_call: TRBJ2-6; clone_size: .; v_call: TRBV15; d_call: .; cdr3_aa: CTTSRPGANVLTF; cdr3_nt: TGTACCACCAGCAGACCTGGGGCCAACGTCCTGACTTTC
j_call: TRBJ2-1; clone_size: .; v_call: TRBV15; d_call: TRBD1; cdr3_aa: CATSRDSQGAPNEQFF; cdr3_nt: TGTGCCACCAGCAGAGATAGCCAGGGGGCCCCCAATGAGCAGTTCTTC
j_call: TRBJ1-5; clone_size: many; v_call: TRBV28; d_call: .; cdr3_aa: CASSRRARNQPQHF; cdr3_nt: TGTGCCAGCAGTAGACGGGCTCGCAATCAGCCCCAGCATTTT
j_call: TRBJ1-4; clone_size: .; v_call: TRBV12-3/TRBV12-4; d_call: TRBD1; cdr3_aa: CASSRPTGPNEKLFF; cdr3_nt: TGTGCCAGCAGCCGGCCGACAGGGCCTAATGAAAAACTGTTTTTT
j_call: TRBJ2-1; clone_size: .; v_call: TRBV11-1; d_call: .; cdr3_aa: CASSFHRYNEQFF; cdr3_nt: TGTGCCAGCAGCTTCCACAGGTACAATGAGCAGTTCTTC
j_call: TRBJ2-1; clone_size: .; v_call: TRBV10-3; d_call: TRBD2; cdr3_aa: CAIRGGEGASGGTGSYNEQFF; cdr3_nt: TGTGCCATCAGGGGTGGCGAAGGTGCTAGCGGGGGTACAGGCTCCTACAATGAGCAGTTCTTC
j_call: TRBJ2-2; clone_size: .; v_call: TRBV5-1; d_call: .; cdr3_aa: CAIRPDTGELFF; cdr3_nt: TGCGCCATTCGTCCCGACACCGGGGAGCTGTTTTTT
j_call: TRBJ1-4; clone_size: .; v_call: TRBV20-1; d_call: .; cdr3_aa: CSARSHGTHEKLFF; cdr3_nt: TGCAGTGCCCGCTCTCACGGGACACATGAAAAACTGTTTTTT
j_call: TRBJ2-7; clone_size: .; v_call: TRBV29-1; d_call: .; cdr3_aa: CSGGAGREQYF; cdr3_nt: TGCAGCGGTGGGGCAGGACGCGAGCAGTACTTC
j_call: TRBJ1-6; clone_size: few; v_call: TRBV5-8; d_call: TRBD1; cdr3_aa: CASSRQGGNSPLHF; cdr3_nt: TGTGCCAGCAGTCGACAGGGTGGGAATTCACCCCTCCACTTT
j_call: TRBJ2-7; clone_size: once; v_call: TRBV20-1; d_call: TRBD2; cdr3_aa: CSAPAPTSGGTYEQYF; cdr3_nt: TGCAGTGCACCCGCCCCCACTAGCGGGGGGACTTACGAGCAGTACTTC
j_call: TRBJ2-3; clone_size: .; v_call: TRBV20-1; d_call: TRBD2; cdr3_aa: CSAYRTGGATDTQYF; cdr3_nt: TGCAGTGCGTATAGGACCGGGGGGGCCACAGATACGCAGTATTTT
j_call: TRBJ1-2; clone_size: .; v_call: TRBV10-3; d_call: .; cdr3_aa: CAVSRDGGYGYTF; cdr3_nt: TGTGCCGTTTCCAGGGACGGGGGCTATGGCTACACCTTC
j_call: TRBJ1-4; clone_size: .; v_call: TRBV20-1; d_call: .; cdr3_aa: CSAPGGANEKLFF; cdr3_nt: TGCAGTGCTCCCGGGGGAGCTAATGAAAAACTGTTTTTT
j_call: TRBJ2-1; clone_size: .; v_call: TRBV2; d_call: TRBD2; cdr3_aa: CASTLAGGHNKQFF; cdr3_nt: TGTGCCAGCACGTTAGCGGGAGGGCACAATAAGCAGTTCTTC
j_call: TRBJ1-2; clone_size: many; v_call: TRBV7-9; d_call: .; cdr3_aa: CASSPSGGEGYGYTF; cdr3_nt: TGTGCCAGCAGCCCCTCCGGGGGGGAGGGCTATGGCTACACCTTC
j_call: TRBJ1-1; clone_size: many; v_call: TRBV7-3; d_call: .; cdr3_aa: CASSGSLNTEAFF; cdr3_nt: TGTGCCAGCAGTGGAAGTTTGAACACTGAAGCTTTCTTT
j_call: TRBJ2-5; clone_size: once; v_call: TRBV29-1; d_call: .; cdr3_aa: CSVTRYQETQYF; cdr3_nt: TGCAGCGTAACGAGGTACCAAGAGACCCAGTACTTC
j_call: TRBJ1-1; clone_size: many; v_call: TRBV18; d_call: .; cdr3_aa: CASSPPSTRNTEAFF; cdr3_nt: TGTGCCAGCTCACCACCGAGTACGCGGAACACTGAAGCTTTCTTT